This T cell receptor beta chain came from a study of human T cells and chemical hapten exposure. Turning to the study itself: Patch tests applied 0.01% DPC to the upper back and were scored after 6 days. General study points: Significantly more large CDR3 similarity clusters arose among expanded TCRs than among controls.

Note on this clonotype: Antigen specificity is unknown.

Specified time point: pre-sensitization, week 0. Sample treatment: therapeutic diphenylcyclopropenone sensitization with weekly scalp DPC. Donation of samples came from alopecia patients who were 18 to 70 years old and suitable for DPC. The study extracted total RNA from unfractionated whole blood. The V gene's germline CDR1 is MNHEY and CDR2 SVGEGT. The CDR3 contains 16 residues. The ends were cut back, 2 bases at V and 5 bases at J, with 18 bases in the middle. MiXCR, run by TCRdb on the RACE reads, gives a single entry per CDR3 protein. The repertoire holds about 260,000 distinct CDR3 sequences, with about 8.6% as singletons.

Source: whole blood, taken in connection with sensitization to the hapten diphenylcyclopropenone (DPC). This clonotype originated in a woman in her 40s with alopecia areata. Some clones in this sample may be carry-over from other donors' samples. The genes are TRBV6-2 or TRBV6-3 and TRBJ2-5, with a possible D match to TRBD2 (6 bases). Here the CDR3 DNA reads TGTGCCAGCAGTTACCCCCGGACTACCTCAGCGGAGACCCAGTACTTC. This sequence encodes CASSYPRTTSAETQYF.